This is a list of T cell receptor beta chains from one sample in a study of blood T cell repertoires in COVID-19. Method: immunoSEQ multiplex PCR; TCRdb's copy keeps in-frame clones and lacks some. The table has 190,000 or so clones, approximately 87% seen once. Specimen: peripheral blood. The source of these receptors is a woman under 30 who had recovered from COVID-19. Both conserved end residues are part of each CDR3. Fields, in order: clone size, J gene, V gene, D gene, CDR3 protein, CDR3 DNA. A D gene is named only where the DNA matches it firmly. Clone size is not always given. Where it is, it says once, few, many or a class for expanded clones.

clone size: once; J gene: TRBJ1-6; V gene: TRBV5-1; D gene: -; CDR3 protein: CASSLATGHNSPLHF; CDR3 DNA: TGCGCCAGCAGCTTGGCGACAGGCCATAATTCACCCCTCCACTTT
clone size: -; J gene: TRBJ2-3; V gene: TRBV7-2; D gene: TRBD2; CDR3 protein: CASSQMGTSGTRNTQYF; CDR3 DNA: TGTGCCAGCAGCCAGATGGGGACTAGCGGTACAAGGAATACGCAGTATTTT
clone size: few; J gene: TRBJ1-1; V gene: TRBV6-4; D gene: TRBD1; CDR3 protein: CASSDSIGTGATEAFF; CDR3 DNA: TGTGCCAGCAGTGACTCGATCGGGACAGGGGCCACTGAAGCTTTCTTT
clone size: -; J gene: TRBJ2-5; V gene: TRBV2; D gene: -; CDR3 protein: CASMRGKETQYF; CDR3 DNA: TGTGCCAGCATGCGGGGTAAAGAGACCCAGTACTTC
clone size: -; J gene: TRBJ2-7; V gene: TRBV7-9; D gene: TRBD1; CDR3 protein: CASSTAGTAYEQYF; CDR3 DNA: TGTGCCAGCAGCACCGCCGGGACAGCGTACGAGCAGTACTTC
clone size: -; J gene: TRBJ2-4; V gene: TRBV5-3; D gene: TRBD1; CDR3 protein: CARFQDRVHKNIQYF; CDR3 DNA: TGTGCCAGATTCCAGGACAGGGTCCACAAAAACATTCAGTACTTC
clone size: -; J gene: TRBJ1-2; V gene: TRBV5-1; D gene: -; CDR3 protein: CASSLVPGNYGYTF; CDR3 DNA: TGCGCCAGCAGCTTGGTTCCCGGGAACTATGGCTACACCTTC
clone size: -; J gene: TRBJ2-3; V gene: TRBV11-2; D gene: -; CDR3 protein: CASSSQGGNTDTQYF; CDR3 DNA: TGTGCCAGCAGCTCCCAGGGGGGCAACACAGATACGCAGTATTTT
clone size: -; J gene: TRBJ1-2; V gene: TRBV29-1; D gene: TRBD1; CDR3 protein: CSAKGTGEYYGYTF; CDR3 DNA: TGCAGCGCCAAAGGGACAGGGGAATATTATGGCTACACCTTC
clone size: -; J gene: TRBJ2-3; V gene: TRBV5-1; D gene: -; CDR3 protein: CASSLGGGASTDTQYF; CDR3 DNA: TGCGCCAGCAGCTTGGGAGGAGGGGCTAGCACAGATACGCAGTATTTT
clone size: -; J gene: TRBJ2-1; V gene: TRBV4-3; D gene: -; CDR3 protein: CASSQSGGGPSYNEQFF; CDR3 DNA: TGCGCCAGCAGCCAGTCTGGTGGGGGCCCCTCCTACAATGAGCAGTTCTTC
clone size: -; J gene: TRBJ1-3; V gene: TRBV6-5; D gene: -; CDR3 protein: CASSYSVLGNTIYF; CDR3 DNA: TGTGCCAGCAGTTACTCCGTCCTTGGAAACACCATATATTTT
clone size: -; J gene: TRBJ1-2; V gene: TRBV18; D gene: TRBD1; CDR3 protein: CASSPAGGSYGYTF; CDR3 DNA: TGTGCCAGCTCACCTGCAGGGGGAAGCTATGGCTACACCTTC
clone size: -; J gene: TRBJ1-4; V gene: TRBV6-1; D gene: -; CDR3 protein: CASSDYEGPGEKLFF; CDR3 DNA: TGTGCCAGCAGTGATTACGAGGGCCCGGGTGAAAAACTGTTTTTT
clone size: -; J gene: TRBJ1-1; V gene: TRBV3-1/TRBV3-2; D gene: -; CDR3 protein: CASSLVTGGQNTEAFF; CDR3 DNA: TGTGCCAGCAGTCTAGTCACGGGAGGCCAGAACACTGAAGCTTTCTTT
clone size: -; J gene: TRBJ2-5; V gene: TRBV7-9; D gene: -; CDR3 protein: CASSLGLNREAQYF; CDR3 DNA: TGTGCCAGCAGCTTAGGACTAAACCGAGAGGCCCAGTACTTC
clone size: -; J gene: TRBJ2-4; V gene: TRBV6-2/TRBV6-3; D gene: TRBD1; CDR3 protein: CASSSYRGQGANIQYF; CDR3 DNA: TGTGCCAGCAGTTCTTATAGGGGACAGGGAGCAAACATTCAGTACTTC
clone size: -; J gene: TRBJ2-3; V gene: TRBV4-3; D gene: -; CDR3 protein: CASSQDGWTGTDTQYF; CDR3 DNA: TGCGCCAGCAGCCAAGATGGATGGACAGGCACAGATACGCAGTATTTT
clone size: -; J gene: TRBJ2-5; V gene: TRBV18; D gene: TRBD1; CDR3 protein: CASSPRQGSETQYF; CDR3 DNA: TGTGCCAGCTCACCACGACAGGGTTCGGAGACCCAGTACTTC
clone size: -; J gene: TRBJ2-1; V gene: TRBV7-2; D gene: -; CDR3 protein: CASSSGFNEQFF; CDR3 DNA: TGTGCCAGCAGCTCCGGGTTTAATGAGCAGTTCTTC
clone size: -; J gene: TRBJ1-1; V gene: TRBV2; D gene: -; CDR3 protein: CASSGTPYTEAFF; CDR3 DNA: TGTGCCAGCAGTGGGACACCATACACTGAAGCTTTCTTT
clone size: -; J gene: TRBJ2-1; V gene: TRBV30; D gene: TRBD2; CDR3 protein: CAWSAGTSGGDEQFF; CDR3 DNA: TGTGCCTGGAGTGCCGGGACTAGCGGGGGAGATGAGCAGTTCTTC
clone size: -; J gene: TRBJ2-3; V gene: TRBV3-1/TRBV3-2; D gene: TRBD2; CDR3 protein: CASSQALAGGPGDTQYF; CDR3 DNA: TGTGCCAGCAGCCAAGCGTTAGCGGGGGGGCCGGGAGATACGCAGTATTTT
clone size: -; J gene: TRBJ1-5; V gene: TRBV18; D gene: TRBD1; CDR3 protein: CASSLSQGGQPQHF; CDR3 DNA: TGTGCCAGCTCCCTGTCCCAGGGGGGTCAGCCCCAGCATTTT
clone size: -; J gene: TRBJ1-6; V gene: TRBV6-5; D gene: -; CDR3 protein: CASSLQASSYNSPLHF; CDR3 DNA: TGTGCCAGCAGTTTACAGGCGAGCTCCTATAATTCACCCCTCCACTTT
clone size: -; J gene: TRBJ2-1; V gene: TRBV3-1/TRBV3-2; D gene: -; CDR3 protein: CATMWGGGEQFF; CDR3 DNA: TGTGCCACCATGTGGGGGGGCGGTGAGCAGTTCTTC
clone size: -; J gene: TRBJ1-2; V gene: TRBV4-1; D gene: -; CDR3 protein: CASSQDRFGGIYGYTF; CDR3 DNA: TGCGCCAGCAGCCAAGATCGTTTCGGGGGGATCTATGGCTACACCTTC
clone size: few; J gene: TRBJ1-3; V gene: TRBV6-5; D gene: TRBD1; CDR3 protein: CASSTGVRNTIYF; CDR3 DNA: TGTGCCAGCAGCACAGGGGTAAGAAACACCATATATTTT
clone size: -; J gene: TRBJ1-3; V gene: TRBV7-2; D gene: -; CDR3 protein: CASSPTESGNTIYF; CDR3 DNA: TGTGCCAGCAGCCCGACAGAATCTGGAAACACCATATATTTT
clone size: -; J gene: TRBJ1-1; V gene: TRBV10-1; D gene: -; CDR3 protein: CASSWKGLCTEAFF; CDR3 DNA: TGCGCCAGCAGTTGGAAGGGGTTATGCACTGAAGCTTTCTTT
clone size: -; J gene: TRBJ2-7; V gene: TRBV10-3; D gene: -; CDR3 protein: CAIGGATGSLEQYF; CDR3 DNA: TGTGCCATCGGAGGGGCGACAGGGTCCCTCGAGCAGTACTTC
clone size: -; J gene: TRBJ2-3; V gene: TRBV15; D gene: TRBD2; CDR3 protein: CATSRDRTSGRGDTDTQYF; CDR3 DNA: TGTGCCACCAGCAGAGATCGGACTAGCGGGAGGGGAGACACAGATACGCAGTATTTT
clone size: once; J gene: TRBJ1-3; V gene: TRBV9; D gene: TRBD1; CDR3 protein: CASSEAGGVSGNTIYF; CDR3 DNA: TGTGCCAGCAGCGAGGCAGGGGGCGTCTCTGGAAACACCATATATTTT
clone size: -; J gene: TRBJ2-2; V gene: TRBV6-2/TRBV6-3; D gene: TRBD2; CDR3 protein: CASSWRGTSGGDDTGELFF; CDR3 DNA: TGTGCCAGCAGTTGGCGAGGGACTAGCGGGGGAGACGACACCGGGGAGCTGTTTTTT
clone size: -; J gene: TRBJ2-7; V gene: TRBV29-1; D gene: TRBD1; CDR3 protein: CSVALRTGVEQYF; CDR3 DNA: TGCAGCGTTGCACTCAGGACAGGGGTCGAGCAGTACTTC